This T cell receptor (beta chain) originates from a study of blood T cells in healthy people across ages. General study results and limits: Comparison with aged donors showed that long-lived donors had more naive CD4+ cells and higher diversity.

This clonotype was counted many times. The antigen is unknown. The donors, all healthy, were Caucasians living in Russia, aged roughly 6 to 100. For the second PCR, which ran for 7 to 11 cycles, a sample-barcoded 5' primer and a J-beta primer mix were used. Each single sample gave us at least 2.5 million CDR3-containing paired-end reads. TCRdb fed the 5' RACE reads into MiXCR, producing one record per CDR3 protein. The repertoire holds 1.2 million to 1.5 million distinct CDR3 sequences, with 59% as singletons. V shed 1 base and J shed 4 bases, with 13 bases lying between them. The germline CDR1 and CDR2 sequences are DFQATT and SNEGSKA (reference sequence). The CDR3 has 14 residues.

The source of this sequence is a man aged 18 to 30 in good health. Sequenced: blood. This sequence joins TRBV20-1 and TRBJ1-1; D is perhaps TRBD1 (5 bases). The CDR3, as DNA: TGCAGTGCTAGAGGGGGGGGTGCCGCCACTGAAGCTTTCTTT. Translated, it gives CSARGGGAATEAFF.